This T cell receptor beta chain was obtained from a study of blood T cell repertoires in COVID-19. At the level of the study: The study drew acute and convalescent COVID-19 samples from the United States, Italy and Spain.

In terms of age and location, participants ranged from roughly 18 to 90 years and lived in fewer than 30 US areas. Recovery among Cohort 3 donors was established by two negative PCRs, clearance, or symptom resolution. Clones were sequenced by immunoSEQ multiplex PCR, and TCRdb holds only the in-frame ones, with some missing. The data hold 350,000 to 450,000 clones, with approximately 90% observed a single time. V shed 3 bases and J shed 5 bases, with 11 bases lying between them. The CDR3 runs 13 residues. Germline-derived CDR1 and CDR2 are SGDLS and YYNGEE. The J gene is TRBJ1-1, the V gene TRBV9; D not certain. The specimen was PBMCs or T cells enriched from blood (not recorded which). This receptor was obtained from a man younger than 45 who had recovered from COVID-19. This CDR3 reads CASSDIPGTEAFF. DNA of the CDR3: TGTGCCAGCAGCGACATTCCGGGTACTGAAGCTTTCTTT.